The 14 T cell receptor beta chains in this list originate from one sample, sequenced in a study of blood T cell repertoires in COVID-19 (dated by TCRdb to between 2020 and 2021). The library was made by the immunoSEQ multiplex PCR assay. This immuneACCESS table, as held by TCRdb, lists in-frame sequences with V and J called but not all clones. Of the missing ones, under half trace to an unresolved V gene in checked studies; the others have no known cause. This sample gives more than 250,000 clones in total; 87% of them show up just once. Around 5.8% of the sample rests with the top ten. The sample consisted of PBMCs or T cells enriched from blood (not recorded which). The receptor set was obtained from a woman aged 40 to 50 who had recovered from COVID-19.

This chain joins TRBV7-8 and TRBJ2-5, with D tentatively TRBD1 (6 bases). V gave up 4 bases and J gave up 0 bases, with 9 bases separating them. The germline CDR1 and CDR2 sequences are SGHVS and FQNEAQ. The CDR3 extends over 14 amino acids. CDR3 bases: TGTGCCAGCAGCTATGACAGGAACCAAGAGACCCAGTACTTC. Encoded protein: CASSYDRNQETQYF. Looking up the rest from reference TRBV7-8 and TRBJ2-5 gives the full variable domain: GAGVSQSPRYKVAKRGQDVALRCDPISGHVSLFWYQQALGQGPEFLTYFQNEAQLDKSGLPSDRFFAERPEGSVSTLKIQRTQQEDSAVYLCASSYDRNQETQYFGPGTRLLVL.

This chain joins TRBV18 and TRBJ1-2; D possibly corresponds to TRBD1 (6 bases). The length of the CDR3 is 14 residues. From germline, CDR1 is KGHSH and CDR2 LQKENI. V was pared by 2 bases and J by 6 bases, with 13 bases between. The CDR3 region is CASSPARGEDGYTF. CDR3 DNA sequence: TGTGCCAGCTCACCAGCCAGGGGTGAGGATGGCTACACCTTC.

This chain connects TRBV19 to TRBJ1-6; weak D call: TRBD1 (5 bases). Trimming left V 6 bases short and J 7 bases short, with 13 bases between. This CDR3 region has 14 residues. From germline, CDR1 is LNHDA and CDR2 SQIVND (reference sequence). Written as DNA, the CDR3 is TGTGCCAGTAGCCGGTTCTCAGGGAATTCACCCCTCCACTTT. It yields the protein CASSRFSGNSPLHF. The full variable domain, rest sourced from reference TRBV19 and TRBJ1-6, is DGGITQSPKYLFRKEGQNVTLSCEQNLNHDAMYWYRQDPGQGLRLIYYSQIVNDFQKGDIAEGYSVSREKKESFPLTVTSAQKNPTAFYLCASSRFSGNSPLHFGNGTRLTVT.

This clone has only one observation. The chain combines TRBV27 with TRBJ2-2, with D possibly being TRBD2 (5 bases). Germline CDR1 reads MNHEY; CDR2 reads SMNVEV (reference sequence). V dropped 5 bases and J dropped 3 bases, with 10 bases sitting between them. The CDR3 consists of 14 residues. The CDR3 protein is CASSPYGDTGELFF. As DNA, the CDR3 is TGTGCCAGCAGTCCTTACGGGGACACCGGGGAGCTGTTTTTT.

J is TRBJ1-5 and V is TRBV28, with TRBD1 identical over 7 bases. V lost 4 bases, J lost 11 bases, and 14 bases stayed unmatched. Germline V gives CDR1 MDHEN, CDR2 SYDVKM. The CDR3 runs to 15 residues. CDR3 DNA: TGTGCCAGCAGTTCAACAGGGGTGCTGACAAGAGCCCAGCATTTT. The encoded protein is CASSSTGVLTRAQHF.

The chain employs TRBV5-1 and TRBJ1-1, with D maybe TRBD1 (6 bases). Germline CDR1 SGHRS, CDR2 YFSETQ. V was trimmed by 0 bases and J by 1 base, leaving 13 bases between them. The CDR3 consists of 16 residues. The CDR3 loop reads CASSLATGNQNTEAFF. The CDR3 nucleotides are TGCGCCAGCAGCTTGGCTACAGGGAACCAGAACACTGAAGCTTTCTTT.

The gene calls are TRBV28 and TRBJ1-2; 10 bases align to TRBD1. This CDR3 spans 15 amino acids. The V and J ends lost 6 bases and 4 bases, in that order; junction bases with no gene match: 8. CDR1 and CDR2 from the germline V gene are MDHEN and SYDVKM. CDR3 coding DNA: TGTGCCAGCAGGCCCGACAGGGGGCGGTTCTATGGCTACACCTTC. Translated: CASRPDRGRFYGYTF.

The V gene is TRBV15, the J gene TRBJ2-2, with D tentatively TRBD2 (5 bases). Germline V gene data show CDR1 as LNHNV and CDR2 as YYDKDF (reference sequence). This CDR3 contains 16 residues. V was pared by 2 bases and J by 1 base, with 11 bases between. DNA of the CDR3: TGTGCCACCAGCAGATGGGAGTTGAGGAACACCGGGGAGCTGTTTTTT. Residues: CATSRWELRNTGELFF.

The chain joins TRBV19 to TRBJ2-1; 15 nucleotides agree with TRBD2. Germline assignment: CDR1 LNHDA and CDR2 SQIVND (reference sequence). This CDR3 has 15 amino acids. Trimming took 6 bases from V and 8 from J; bases not matched to a gene: 5. The CDR3 DNA follows: TGTGCCAGTAGCCAGGGACTAGCGGGAGGTGATGAGCAGTTCTTC. Translated: CASSQGLAGGDEQFF.

This clone was recorded a few times. The chain recombines TRBV5-6 with TRBJ2-3; possible D gene TRBD2, 6 bases. With 3 bases removed from V and 4 bases from J, the gap between germline ends came to 9 bases. In germline, CDR1 is SGHDT, CDR2 YYEEEE. CDR3 length equals 13 residues. The DNA for the CDR3 is TGTGCCAGCAGCTCTGGGACTGCAGATACGCAGTATTTT. Residues: CASSSGTADTQYF.

The chain joins TRBV7-2 to TRBJ2-3; D might be TRBD2 (6 bases). Germline V gene data show CDR1 as SGHTA and CDR2 as FQGNSA. The CDR3 contains 14 residues. Trimming removed 3 bases at V and 4 bases at J, with 11 bases between. This CDR3 is CASSFTSPSDTQYF. The CDR3 DNA sequence: TGTGCCAGCAGCTTCACTAGCCCCTCAGATACGCAGTATTTT.

Here the CDR3 reads CASSEGPGTSQQFF. The CDR3 nucleotides are TGTGCCAGCAGTGAAGGACCCGGGACTAGTCAGCAGTTCTTC. The V call is TRBV2, the J call TRBJ2-1; 8 bases map to TRBD2. Germline assignment: CDR1 SNHLY and CDR2 FYNNEI. With 1 base clipped from V and 11 bases from J, the junction kept 7 bases outside the gene matches. The CDR3 is made up of 14 amino acids. The variable domain in full, completed from reference TRBV2 and TRBJ2-1, reads EPEVTQTPSHQVTQMGQEVILRCVPISNHLYFYWYRQILGQKVEFLVSFYNNEISEKSEIFDDQFSVERPDGSNFTLKIRSTKLEDSAMYFCASSEGPGTSQQFFGPGTRLTVL.

This sequence joins TRBV15 and TRBJ2-2, with 7 bases that match TRBD1. This CDR3 has 16 amino acids. Looked up from germline, CDR1 is LNHNV and CDR2 is YYDKDF (reference sequence). The J segment lost 11 bases and the V segment lost 3 bases, leaving 15 bases of the junction unmatched. DNA for the CDR3: TGTGCCACCAGCAGGAACAGACAGGGCTTGAAGGGTGAGCTGTTTTTT. It yields the protein CATSRNRQGLKGELFF.

The CDR3, as DNA: TGTGCCATCAGTGAGAGGTTGGGCGGGGACAATGAGCAGTTCTTC. This gives the protein CAISERLGGDNEQFF. J is TRBJ2-1 and V is TRBV10-3; a possible D gene is TRBD2 (6 bases). Trimming took 2 bases from V and 5 from J, leaving 13 bases between them. The CDR3 runs to 15 residues. Per germline, CDR1 ENHRY and CDR2 SYGVKD.